Sequencing of this TCR beta chain was carried out in a study of CD8 T cells in ankylosing spondylitis. One entry per CDR3 protein results from TCRdb running MiXCR on the 5' RACE reads. This sample has hundreds of thousands of distinct CDR3 sequences, with 8.2% found just once. The CDR3 contains 14 residues. Germline values: CDR1 SGHTA, CDR2 FQGTGA. V was clipped by 1 base and J by 3 bases; unmatched bases: 3. The sequenced sample was blood, either unsorted or a sorted T cell fraction (not recorded which). This TCR was recovered from a female donor with ankylosing spondylitis or in good health (not recorded which). V gene TRBV7-3 combines with J gene TRBJ2-7; 7 bases line up with TRBD1. The CDR3 is CASSLNAGGYEQYF. For the CDR3, the DNA is TGTGCCAGCAGCTTAAATGCAGGGGGCTACGAGCAGTACTTC.